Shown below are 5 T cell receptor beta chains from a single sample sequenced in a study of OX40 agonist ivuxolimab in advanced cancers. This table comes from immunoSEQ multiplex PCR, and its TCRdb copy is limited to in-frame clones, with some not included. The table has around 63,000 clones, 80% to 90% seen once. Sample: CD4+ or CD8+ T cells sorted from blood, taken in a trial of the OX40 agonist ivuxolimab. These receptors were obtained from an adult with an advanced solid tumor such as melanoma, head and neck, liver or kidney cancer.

Here the CDR3 DNA reads TGTGCCAGCTCACCGCCGGGACTCATAAGAGGGAACACTGAAGCTTTCTTT. Its translation: CASSPPGLIRGNTEAFF. The chain combines TRBV18 with TRBJ1-1, with D perhaps matching TRBD1 (5 bases). Germline V gene sequence: CDR1 KGHSH, CDR2 LQKENI. Trimming pared 3 bases from V and 1 base from J, leaving 18 bases between. This CDR3 contains 17 residues.

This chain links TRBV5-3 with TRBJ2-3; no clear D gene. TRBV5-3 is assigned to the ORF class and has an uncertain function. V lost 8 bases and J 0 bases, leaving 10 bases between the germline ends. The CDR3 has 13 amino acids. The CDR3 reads CASSETSTDTQYF. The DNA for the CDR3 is TGTGCCAGCAGCGAGACTAGCACAGATACGCAGTATTTT.

The CDR3 DNA is TGTGCCAGCTCACCAATTTCAGCTAACTATGGCTACACCTTC. The encoded protein is CASSPISANYGYTF. This sequence joins TRBV18 and TRBJ1-2, with D unclear. Germline values: CDR1 KGHSH, CDR2 LQKENI. The V gene lost 2 bases and the J gene lost 0 bases, with 7 bases spanning the gap. The CDR3 extends over 14 amino acids.

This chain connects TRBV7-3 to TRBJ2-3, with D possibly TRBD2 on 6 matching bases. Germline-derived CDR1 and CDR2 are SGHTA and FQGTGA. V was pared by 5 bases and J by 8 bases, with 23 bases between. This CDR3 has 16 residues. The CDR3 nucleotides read TGTGCCAGCAGCCGGAGGGAGGTGGACCCCTCGGGTACGCAGTATTTT. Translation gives CASSRREVDPSGTQYF.

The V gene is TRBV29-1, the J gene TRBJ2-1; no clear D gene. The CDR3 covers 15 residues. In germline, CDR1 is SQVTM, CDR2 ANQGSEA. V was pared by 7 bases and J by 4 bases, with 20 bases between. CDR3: CSGVAAARIYNEQFF. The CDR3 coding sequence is TGCAGCGGTGTGGCAGCCGCAAGAATTTACAATGAGCAGTTCTTC.